The 30 T cell receptor beta chains below were found in one sample sequenced in a study of CD8 T cells in Susac syndrome. With random hexamers, roughly 0.45 to 1 ug RNA was reverse transcribed. Each CDR3 protein gets one entry after TCRdb re-called the immunoSEQ multiplex PCR reads with MiXCR. The sample shows hundreds of thousands of distinct CDR3 sequences, 75% to 90% of them seen only once. Input material: CD8+ T cells from PBMCs. The receptors stem from a human donor with multiple sclerosis.

The V call is TRBV9, the J call TRBJ2-7, with no clear D. This CDR3 is 13 amino acids long. Germline CDR1 reads SGDLS; CDR2 reads YYNGEE. Trimming stripped 0 bases from V and 3 bases from J, with 7 bases between. The CDR3 loop is CASSVGPLYEQYF. CDR3 sequence (DNA): TGTGCCAGCAGCGTAGGGCCCCTCTACGAGCAGTACTTC.

Comments on this clonotype: The junction departs from the called germline gene at one end, perhaps through a read error. The chain combines TRBV2 with TRBJ2-3; 7 bases align to TRBD1. This CDR3 has 10 residues. Germline V gene sequence: CDR1 SNHLY, CDR2 FYNNEI. In DNA, the CDR3 is TGTGCCAGTCAAGGGGGCCCCCTCCATTTT. Residues: CASQGGPLHF.

The V call is TRBV6-5, the J call TRBJ2-5, with 8 nucleotides matching TRBD1. V shed 5 bases, J shed 5 bases, and the junction held 10 bases outside the gene matches. Germline V gives CDR1 MNHEY, CDR2 SVGAGI. The CDR3 sequence is 15 residues long. The CDR3 nucleotides read TGTGCCAGCAGTCTCCGGGACAGGCACGGGGAGACCCAGTACTTC. Translation: CASSLRDRHGETQYF.

The J gene is TRBJ2-7, the V gene TRBV28; 7 nucleotides align to TRBD1. Germline trimming cut 8 bases from V and 7 bases from J; bases unmatched to any gene: 8. The CDR3 is made up of 12 amino acids. Germline V gene sequence: CDR1 MDHEN, CDR2 SYDVKM. The CDR3 DNA follows: TGTGCCAGCCCAGACAGGGTCGGGGAGCAGTACTTC. Its protein is CASPDRVGEQYF.

This clonotype was picked up one time. The chain combines TRBV4-1 with TRBJ2-7; a weak D match, TRBD2 (6 bases). The CDR3 contains 18 residues. Germline V gene lookup returns CDR1 MGHRA and CDR2 YSYEKL. V was shortened by 1 base and J by 2 bases, with 21 bases between the two germline ends. CDR3 protein: CASSQARIRRGPTYEQYF. CDR3 in DNA: TGCGCCAGCAGCCAAGCCCGAATCCGGAGGGGCCCAACCTACGAGCAGTACTTC.

V and J are TRBV29-1 and TRBJ2-7; D not resolved. V was clipped by 4 bases and J by 4 bases, with 11 bases between them. Germline CDR1 reads SQVTM; CDR2 reads ANQGSEA. This CDR3 is 12 amino acids long. CDR3 DNA sequence: TGCAGCGTTGCCGGGCCTCGGTACGAGCAGTACTTC. Translating gives CSVAGPRYEQYF.

The chain recombines TRBV11-1 with TRBJ2-7; D may match TRBD1 or TRBD2 (5 bases each). The CDR3 consists of 13 residues. Between the trimmed V and J ends, which lost 5 bases and 3 bases, there was a span of 11 bases. Germline V gene lookup returns CDR1 SGHAT and CDR2 FQDESV (reference sequence). CDR3 sequence reads: CASSLGRYYEQYF. For the CDR3, the DNA is TGTGCCAGCAGCCTGGGACGGTACTACGAGCAGTACTTC.

The CDR3 sequence: CAWSGGSYNEQFF. The CDR3, as DNA: TGTGCCTGGAGTGGCGGATCCTACAATGAGCAGTTCTTC. This sequence joins TRBV30 and TRBJ2-1; D gene uncertain. Trimming cost V 1 base and J 1 base, with 5 bases left between them. The germline gives CDR1 GTSNPN, CDR2 SVGIG (reference sequence). The CDR3 has 13 residues.

The V and J genes are TRBV20-1 and TRBJ2-1; 9 nucleotides match TRBD2. The V segment lost 4 bases and the J segment 2 bases; nucleotides outside the gene matches: 6. The CDR3 runs 15 residues. The germline CDR1 and CDR2 sequences are DFQATT and SNEGSKA (reference sequence). The CDR3 coding sequence is TGCAGTGCTAAAGAGGCTAGCGGGGCCTACAATGAGCAGTTCTTC. It codes for CSAKEASGAYNEQFF.

V is TRBV29-1 and J is TRBJ2-6; no clear D gene. V lost 4 bases to trimming and J lost 1 base, with 11 bases between them. Germline lookup yields CDR1 SQVTM and CDR2 ANQGSEA. The CDR3 runs to 15 residues. CDR3: CSVAGSASGANVLTF. The DNA of the CDR3 is TGCAGCGTTGCCGGTTCAGCATCTGGGGCCAACGTCCTGACTTTC.

This sequence joins TRBV3-1 and TRBJ2-3; 14 positions match TRBD2. CDR1 and CDR2 (germline): LGHDT, YNNKEL (reference sequence). This CDR3 comprises 20 residues. The V segment lost 1 base and the J segment 3 bases; nucleotides outside the gene matches: 12. The CDR3 DNA reads as TGTGCCAGCAGCCAAGGATTCGTTGGACTAGCGGGGGGAAAGACAGATACGCAGTATTTT. This sequence encodes CASSQGFVGLAGGKTDTQYF.

The chain combines TRBV5-1 with TRBJ1-5, with TRBD1 matching over 10 bases. With 5 bases clipped from V and 5 bases from J, the junction kept 7 bases outside the gene matches. The germline V gene encodes CDR1 SGHRS and CDR2 YFSETQ. The CDR3 runs to 15 residues. The CDR3 sequence is CASRPGQGLDQPQHF. In DNA form, the CDR3 reads TGCGCCAGCAGACCGGGACAGGGGCTAGATCAGCCCCAGCATTTT. Based on the CDR3 plus reference TRBV5-1 and TRBJ1-5, the full variable domain is KAGVTQTPRYLIKTRGQQVTLSCSPISGHRSVSWYQQTPGQGLQFLFEYFSETQRNKGNFPGRFSGRQFSNSRSEMNVSTLELGDSALYLCASRPGQGLDQPQHFGDGTRLSIL.

The chain joins TRBV20-1 to TRBJ2-7; no clear D gene. V was clipped by 0 bases and J by 0 bases, with 9 bases between them. The length of the CDR3 is 14 residues. Germline V gives CDR1 DFQATT, CDR2 SNEGSKA (reference sequence). CDR3: CSARDRYSSYEQYF. The CDR3 DNA reads as TGCAGTGCTAGAGATCGGTACAGCTCCTACGAGCAGTACTTC.

The chain uses TRBV9 and TRBJ2-3, with TRBD1 identical over 9 bases. V lost 4 bases, J lost 2 bases, and 11 bases stayed unmatched. CDR1 is SGDLS and CDR2 is YYNGEE in the germline V gene. The CDR3 contains 17 residues. The CDR3 DNA reads as TGTGCCAGCAGCATCCCACGGGACAGGGCCTACACAGATACGCAGTATTTT. This gives the protein CASSIPRDRAYTDTQYF.

This CDR3 reads CASSQVMAVEQFF. CDR3 bases: TGCGCCAGCAGCCAAGTAATGGCTGTTGAGCAGTTCTTC. The rearrangement uses TRBV4-3 and TRBJ2-1; D not resolved. The CDR3 runs to 13 residues. Deletions cut 1 base from V and 9 bases from J, with 10 bases between. Per germline, CDR1 LGHNA and CDR2 YSLEER.

This clonotype was detected once. The chain has TRBV4-2 and TRBJ2-1; D unclear. Germline V gene lookup returns CDR1 LGHNA and CDR2 YNFKEQ. The CDR3 spans 15 residues. Between the trimmed V and J ends, which lost 0 bases and 6 bases, there was a span of 12 bases. Written as DNA, the CDR3 is TGTGCCAGCAGCCAAGAGGCTTGGGTGGGCAATGAGCAGTTCTTC. Protein: CASSQEAWVGNEQFF.

The chain couples TRBV6-5 to TRBJ2-7; 8 bases are shared with TRBD1. V trimming: 5 bases; J trimming: 6 bases; junction bases outside the gene matches: 6. This CDR3 spans 13 amino acids. Germline values: CDR1 MNHEY, CDR2 SVGAGI. The CDR3 coding sequence is TGTGCCAGCAGTCAAGCCCAGGGGGCCGAGCAGTACTTC. Protein product: CASSQAQGAEQYF.

The CDR3 loop reads CASSIRTGYGYTF. The CDR3 DNA reads as TGTGCCAGCTCGATTCGGACAGGGTATGGCTACACCTTC. The chain has TRBV2 and TRBJ1-2; 8 nucleotides align to TRBD1. Per germline, CDR1 SNHLY and CDR2 FYNNEI. The ends lost 8 bases at V and 5 bases at J; junction bases unmatched: 7. The CDR3 length is 13 residues.

V usage is TRBV29-1 and J usage is TRBJ2-1; TRBD2 agrees at 9 bases. The V gene end was trimmed by 6 bases and the J gene end by 7 bases; junction bases not matched to a gene: 4. CDR3 length: 12 residues. Germline V gene lookup returns CDR1 SQVTM and CDR2 ANQGSEA. The CDR3 DNA sequence: TGCAGCGTGGGCGGGGGGGGAAATGAGCAGTTCTTC. Translating gives CSVGGGGNEQFF.

The chain recombines TRBV4-3 with TRBJ1-4; 8 nucleotides match TRBD1. Germline CDR1 and CDR2: LGHNA and YSLEER. The CDR3 is 15 amino acids. After removal of 0 bases from V and 7 bases from J, the junction contained 4 bases not matched to a gene. CDR3 nucleotides: TGCGCCAGCAGCCAAGATGGACAGGGAGCTGAAAAACTGTTTTTT. Translating gives CASSQDGQGAEKLFF.

The rearrangement uses TRBV7-9 and TRBJ2-3; possible D gene TRBD2, 5 bases. Germline lookup yields CDR1 SEHNR and CDR2 FQNEAQ (reference sequence). Between the trimmed V and J ends, which lost 5 bases and 4 bases, there was a span of 19 bases. The CDR3 length is 16 residues. CDR3 protein: CASSPPSIGLADTQYF. Here the CDR3 DNA reads TGTGCCAGCAGCCCCCCTAGCATCGGGCTAGCAGATACGCAGTATTTT. Based on the CDR3 plus reference TRBV7-9 and TRBJ2-3, the full variable domain is DTGVSQNPRHKITKRGQNVTFRCDPISEHNRLYWYRQTLGQGPEFLTYFQNEAQLEKSRLLSDRFSAERPKGSFSTLEIQRTEQGDSAMYLCASSPPSIGLADTQYFGPGTRLTVL.

The rearrangement links TRBV29-1 to TRBJ2-1; weak D call: TRBD2 (6 bases). Germline CDR1 and CDR2: SQVTM and ANQGSEA. The V end was cut by 4 bases, the J end by 3 bases, with 19 bases between. The CDR3 has 16 amino acids. CDR3 nucleotides: TGCAGCGTTGTCCCGCCAGGACGGGAGTACTACAATGAGCAGTTCTTC. Translated, it gives CSVVPPGREYYNEQFF.

The rearrangement uses TRBV9 and TRBJ2-2, with 7 positions matching TRBD1. The V gene end was trimmed by 4 bases and the J gene end by 2 bases; junction bases not matched to a gene: 5. Germline V gives CDR1 SGDLS, CDR2 YYNGEE. This CDR3 has 15 amino acids. The CDR3 DNA reads as TGTGCCAGCAGCCCCTGGGACAGCAACACCGGGGAGCTGTTTTTT. It translates to CASSPWDSNTGELFF. The full variable domain, completed using reference TRBV9 and TRBJ2-2, is DSGVTQTPKHLITATGQRVTLRCSPRSGDLSVYWYQQSLDQGLQFLIQYYNGEERAKGNILERFSAQQFPDLHSELNLSSLELGDSALYFCASSPWDSNTGELFFGEGSRLTVL.

This chain joins TRBV12-3 or TRBV12-4 and TRBJ1-2, with 8 bases identical to TRBD1. The CDR3 runs 14 residues. With V trimmed by 6 bases and J by 7 bases, 10 bases remained unmatched. The CDR3 nucleotides are TGTGCCAGCAGCTACTCCGGGACAGGAGGTGGCTACACCTTC. Its translation is CASSYSGTGGGYTF.

The V gene is TRBV12-3 or TRBV12-4, the J gene TRBJ1-3, with D possibly TRBD1 on 5 matching bases. The CDR3 runs to 14 residues. With 5 bases removed from V and 8 bases from J, the gap between germline ends came to 16 bases. In DNA, the CDR3 is TGTGCCAGCAGTACGGGACTCCCGAGAGACACCATATATTTT. Translated: CASSTGLPRDTIYF.

The rearrangement links TRBV19 to TRBJ2-7, with D unresolved. The CDR3 spans 13 residues. V was clipped by 6 bases and J by 4 bases, with 13 bases between them. Germline V gene data show CDR1 as LNHDA and CDR2 as SQIVND (reference sequence). The CDR3 sequence: CASSPRQAYEQYF. In nucleotides, the CDR3 is TGTGCCAGTAGCCCCAGGCAGGCATACGAGCAGTACTTC.

The rearrangement joins TRBV30 to TRBJ2-7; 7 bases map to TRBD1. Germline V gene data show CDR1 as GTSNPN and CDR2 as SVGIG (reference sequence). The CDR3 extends over 15 amino acids. Trimming took 0 bases from V and 3 from J; bases not matched to a gene: 8. The CDR3 DNA is TGTGCCTGGAGTGTTCACCCCGGGACAGACTACGAGCAGTACTTC. Amino acid sequence: CAWSVHPGTDYEQYF.

The V gene is TRBV7-9, the J gene TRBJ2-7, with unresolved D. CDR1 is SEHNR and CDR2 is FQNEAQ in the germline V gene (reference sequence). Trimming took off 5 bases at V and 7 bases at J, with 18 bases between the two ends. The CDR3 sequence is 14 residues long. CDR3 protein: CASSLTLGGGEQYF. The CDR3 DNA reads TGTGCCAGCAGCCTCACCCTGGGTGGTGGGGAGCAGTACTTC.

This rearrangement joins TRBV6-5 to TRBJ2-1; a possible D gene is TRBD1 (6 bases). Between the trimmed V and J ends, which lost 5 bases and 12 bases, there was a span of 20 bases. The CDR3 runs to 14 residues. Germline lookup yields CDR1 MNHEY and CDR2 SVGAGI. This chain's CDR3 is CASSPVTGLFAQFF. The CDR3 coding sequence is TGTGCCAGCAGTCCCGTGACAGGATTGTTCGCGCAGTTCTTC.

The chain employs TRBV20-1 and TRBJ1-1; 7 bases align to TRBD1. After removal of 5 bases from V and 0 bases from J, the junction contained 3 bases not matched to a gene. The germline gives CDR1 DFQATT, CDR2 SNEGSKA (reference sequence). The CDR3 runs to 13 residues. The CDR3 nucleotides read TGCAGTGCTTCCACAGGGGTGAACACTGAAGCTTTCTTT. This gives the protein CSASTGVNTEAFF.